The present T cell receptor beta chain was sequenced within a study of technical replicates of blood from a few donors. Profiling relied on immunoSEQ multiplex PCR, and the TCRdb table lists in-frame clones only, not all of them. Of 60,000 to 80,000 clones listed, approximately 89% are singletons. The sequenced sample was PBMCs. The TCR sequence derives from a human donor in good health. Some clones in this sample may be carry-over from other donors' samples.

The CDR3 region is CASSQGLAQETQYF. The CDR3, as DNA: TGCGCCAGCAGCCAAGGACTGGCCCAAGAGACCCAGTACTTC. J is TRBJ2-5 and V is TRBV4-1; no firm D call. This CDR3 contains 14 residues. Trimming removed 1 base from V and 1 base from J, with 7 bases in between. Per the germline V gene, CDR1 is MGHRA and CDR2 is YSYEKL.